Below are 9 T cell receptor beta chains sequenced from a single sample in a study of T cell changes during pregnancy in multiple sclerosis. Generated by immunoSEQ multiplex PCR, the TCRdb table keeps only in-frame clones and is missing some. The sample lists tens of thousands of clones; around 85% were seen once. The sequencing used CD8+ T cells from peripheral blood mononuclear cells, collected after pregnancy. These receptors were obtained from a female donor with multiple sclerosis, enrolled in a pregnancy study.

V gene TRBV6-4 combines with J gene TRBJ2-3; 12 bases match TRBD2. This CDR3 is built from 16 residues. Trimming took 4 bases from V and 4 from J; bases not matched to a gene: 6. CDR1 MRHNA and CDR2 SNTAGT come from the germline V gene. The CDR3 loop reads CASSASGGAGADTQYF. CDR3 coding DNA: TGTGCCAGCAGTGCTAGCGGGGGGGCCGGGGCAGATACGCAGTATTTT.

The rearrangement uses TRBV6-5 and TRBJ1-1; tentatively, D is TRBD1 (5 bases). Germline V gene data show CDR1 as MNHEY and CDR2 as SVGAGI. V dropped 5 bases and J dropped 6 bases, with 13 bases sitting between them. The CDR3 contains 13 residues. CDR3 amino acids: CASSRGEAAEAFF. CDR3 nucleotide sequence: TGTGCCAGCAGTAGGGGCGAGGCCGCTGAAGCTTTCTTT.

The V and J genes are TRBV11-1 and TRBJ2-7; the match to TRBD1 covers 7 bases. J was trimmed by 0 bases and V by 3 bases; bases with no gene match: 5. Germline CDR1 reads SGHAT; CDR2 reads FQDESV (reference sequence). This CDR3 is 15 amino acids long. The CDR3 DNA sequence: TGTGCCAGCAGCTTGAGAGGGGGCCTCTCCTACGAGCAGTACTTC. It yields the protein CASSLRGGLSYEQYF.

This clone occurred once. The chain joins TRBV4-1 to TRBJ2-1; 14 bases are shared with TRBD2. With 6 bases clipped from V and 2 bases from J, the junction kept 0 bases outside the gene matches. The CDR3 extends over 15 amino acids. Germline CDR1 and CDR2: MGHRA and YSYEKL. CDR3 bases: TGCGCCAGCAGGACTAGCGGGGGGGCCTACAATGAGCAGTTCTTC. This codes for CASRTSGGAYNEQFF.

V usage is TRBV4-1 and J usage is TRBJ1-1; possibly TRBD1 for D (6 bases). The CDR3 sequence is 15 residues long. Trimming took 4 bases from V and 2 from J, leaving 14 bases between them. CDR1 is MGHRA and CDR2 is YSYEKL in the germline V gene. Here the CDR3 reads CASSPSQGFNTEAFF. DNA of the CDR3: TGCGCCAGCAGCCCATCTCAGGGGTTCAACACTGAAGCTTTCTTT.

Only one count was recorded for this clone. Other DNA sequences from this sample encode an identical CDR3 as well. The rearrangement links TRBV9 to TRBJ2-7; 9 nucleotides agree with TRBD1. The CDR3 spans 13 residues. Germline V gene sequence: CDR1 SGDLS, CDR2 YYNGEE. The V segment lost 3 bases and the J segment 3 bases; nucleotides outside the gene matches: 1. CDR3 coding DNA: TGTGCCAGCAGCGAGGGACAGGGCTACGAGCAGTACTTC. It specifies CASSEGQGYEQYF.

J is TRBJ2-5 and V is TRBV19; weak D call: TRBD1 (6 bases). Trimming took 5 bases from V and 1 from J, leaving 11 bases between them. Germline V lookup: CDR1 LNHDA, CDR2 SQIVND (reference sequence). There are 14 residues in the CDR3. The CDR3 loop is CASSARDTQETQYF. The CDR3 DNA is TGTGCCAGTAGTGCCCGGGACACCCAAGAGACCCAGTACTTC.

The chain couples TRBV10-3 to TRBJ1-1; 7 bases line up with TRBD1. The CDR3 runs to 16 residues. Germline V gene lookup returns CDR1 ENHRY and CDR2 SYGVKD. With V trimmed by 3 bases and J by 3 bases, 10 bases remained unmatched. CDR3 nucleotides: TGTGCCATCAGTGACCCCCCGACAGGGAGCGACACTGAAGCTTTCTTT. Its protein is CAISDPPTGSDTEAFF.

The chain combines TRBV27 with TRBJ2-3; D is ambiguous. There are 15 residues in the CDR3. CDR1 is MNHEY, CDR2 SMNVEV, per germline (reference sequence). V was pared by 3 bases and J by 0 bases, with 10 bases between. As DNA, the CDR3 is TGTGCCAGCAGTTTTGTAGCAGCTAGCACAGATACGCAGTATTTT. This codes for CASSFVAASTDTQYF.